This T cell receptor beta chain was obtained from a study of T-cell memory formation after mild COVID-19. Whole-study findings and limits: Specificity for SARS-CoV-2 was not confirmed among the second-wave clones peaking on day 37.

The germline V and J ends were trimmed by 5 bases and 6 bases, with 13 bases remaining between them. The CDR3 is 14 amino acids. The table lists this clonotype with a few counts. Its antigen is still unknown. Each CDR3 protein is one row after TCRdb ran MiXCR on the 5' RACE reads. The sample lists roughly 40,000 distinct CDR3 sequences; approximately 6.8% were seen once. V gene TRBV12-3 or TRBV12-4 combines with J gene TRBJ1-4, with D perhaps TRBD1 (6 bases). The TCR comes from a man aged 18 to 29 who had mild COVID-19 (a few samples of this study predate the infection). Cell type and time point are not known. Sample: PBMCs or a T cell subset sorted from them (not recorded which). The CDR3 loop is CASSVGGEDEKLFF. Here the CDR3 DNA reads TGTGCCAGCAGTGTCGGGGGCGAAGATGAAAAACTGTTTTTT.